These T cell receptor beta chains were read from a single sample in a study of cytomegalovirus exposure and HLA in healthy donors. The repertoire was sequenced with immunoSEQ multiplex PCR; TCRdb's copy has only in-frame clones and lacks some. The data contain over 50,000 clones, around 89% of them singletons. The specimen was PBMCs. Source of these receptors: a man aged 30-40 years in good health and CMV-seropositive. CDR3s include the opening cysteine and the closing phenylalanine or tryptophan. A D gene is named only where the DNA matches it firmly. Expanded clones are given a class, and other clones once, few, many or no size at all.

J,V,D,size,CDR3,DNA
TRBJ2-1,TRBV28,TRBD2,-,CASRRLAGHNEQFF,TGTGCCAGCAGGCGACTAGCGGGGCACAATGAGCAGTTCTTC
TRBJ2-7,TRBV27,-,-,CASSPSGYEQYF,TGTGCCAGCAGTCCATCGGGTTACGAGCAGTACTTC
TRBJ2-3,TRBV5-1,TRBD1,once,CASSLKAGGRTDTQYF,TGCGCCAGCAGCTTGAAGGCAGGGGGCAGGACAGATACGCAGTATTTT
TRBJ2-2,TRBV18,TRBD2,-,CASSPSTSGSPGELFF,TGTGCCAGCTCACCATCGACTAGCGGGAGCCCCGGGGAGCTGTTTTTT
TRBJ1-3,TRBV21-1,-,-,CASSRDRGPGNTIYF,TGTGCCAGCAGCAGGGACAGGGGGCCTGGAAACACCATATATTTT
TRBJ2-5,TRBV11-3,TRBD2,-,CASSSGLAGQETQYF,TGTGCCAGCAGCTCGGGACTAGCGGGCCAAGAGACCCAGTACTTC
TRBJ2-7,TRBV11-2,TRBD2,-,CASSPGTSGNLYEQYF,TGTGCCAGCAGCCCCGGGACTAGCGGTAACCTCTACGAGCAGTACTTC
TRBJ2-5,TRBV7-2,TRBD2,-,CASSIQTSNPQTQYF,TGTGCCAGCAGCATACAGACTAGCAACCCGCAGACCCAGTACTTC
TRBJ1-1,TRBV6-1,TRBD1,-,CASRQGARRTEAFF,TGTGCCAGCAGGCAGGGGGCCCGGAGGACTGAAGCTTTCTTT
TRBJ1-1,TRBV7-2,-,-,CASSSQGFTEAFF,TGTGCCAGCAGCTCCCAGGGGTTCACTGAAGCTTTCTTT
TRBJ1-2,TRBV29-1,-,-,CSVVGGTTYGYTF,TGCAGCGTTGTCGGGGGGACAACTTATGGCTACACCTTC
TRBJ2-3,TRBV14,TRBD2,-,CASSPGTSGRGSTDTQYF,TGTGCCAGCAGTCCCGGGACTAGCGGGAGAGGGTCCACAGATACGCAGTATTTT
TRBJ1-5,TRBV19,TRBD1,-,CASSTRQGIYNQPQHF,TGTGCCAGTAGTACACGACAGGGGATCTACAATCAGCCCCAGCATTTT
TRBJ2-7,TRBV12-2,-,-,CASRQCTSGGDNNLYEQYF,TGTGCAAGTCGCCAATGTACTAGCGGCGGCGATAATAACCTCTACGAGCAGTACTTC
TRBJ2-7,TRBV27,TRBD2,once,CASSLLAGPGEQYF,TGTGCCAGCAGTCTCCTAGCGGGACCAGGGGAGCAGTACTTC
TRBJ2-7,TRBV5-6,TRBD2,-,CASSQGTSGSSQYF,TGTGCCAGCAGCCAGGGGACTAGCGGGAGTTCTCAGTACTTC
TRBJ1-1,TRBV6-5,-,-,CASTPGGANTEAFF,TGTGCCAGCACCCCAGGAGGGGCGAACACTGAAGCTTTCTTT
TRBJ2-5,TRBV7-9,-,-,CASSFRSMGASETQYF,TGTGCCAGCAGTTTCCGCTCCATGGGAGCCTCAGAGACCCAGTACTTC
TRBJ1-1,TRBV15,-,-,CATSRGTVTENTEAFF,TGTGCCACCAGCAGAGGCACTGTCACAGAGAACACTGAAGCTTTCTTT
TRBJ1-1,TRBV7-9,-,-,CASSLQGRGAEAFF,TGTGCCAGCAGCTTACAGGGGAGGGGCGCTGAAGCTTTCTTT
TRBJ2-7,TRBV28,-,-,CASSSPGNYEQYF,TGTGCCAGCAGTTCCCCAGGCAACTACGAGCAGTACTTC
TRBJ2-1,TRBV27,TRBD1,-,CASSTKFLQGNNEQFF,TGTGCCAGCAGTACTAAGTTTTTACAGGGGAACAATGAGCAGTTCTTC
TRBJ2-1,TRBV19,TRBD1,-,CASSSLGQGRYEQFF,TGTGCCAGTAGTAGCTTGGGACAGGGACGATATGAGCAGTTCTTC
TRBJ2-2,TRBV11-2,TRBD1,-,CASSPDRARTGELFF,TGTGCCAGCAGCCCGGACAGGGCGCGTACCGGGGAGCTGTTTTTT
TRBJ1-2,TRBV5-1,TRBD1,-,CASSPGQGEGYTF,TGCGCCAGCAGCCCTGGACAGGGTGAGGGCTACACCTTC
TRBJ1-1,TRBV11-2,-,-,CASSVDRNTEAFF,TGTGCCAGCAGTGTGGACAGGAACACTGAAGCTTTCTTT
TRBJ2-2,TRBV6-5,TRBD2,-,CASSHTSGNAGELFF,TGTGCCAGCAGTCACACTAGCGGGAACGCCGGGGAGCTGTTTTTT
TRBJ2-3,TRBV27,-,-,CASSFQGSTDTQYF,TGTGCCAGCAGTTTCCAGGGTAGCACAGATACGCAGTATTTT
TRBJ1-2,TRBV7-2,TRBD1,-,CASSLASQGSYGYTF,TGTGCCAGCAGCTTAGCGTCACAGGGGAGCTATGGCTACACCTTC
TRBJ1-4,TRBV27,TRBD1,-,CASGGQGVFGEEKLFF,TGTGCCAGCGGGGGACAGGGGGTTTTTGGGGAAGAAAAACTGTTTTTT
TRBJ1-2,TRBV28,-,-,CASSLWGRGGYGYTF,TGTGCCAGCAGTTTATGGGGACGGGGGGGGTATGGCTACACCTTC
TRBJ1-1,TRBV6-1,-,-,CASRLTGNTEAFF,TGTGCCTCCCGACTGACAGGGAACACTGAAGCTTTCTTT
TRBJ1-4,TRBV6-5,TRBD1,-,CASRRGTVSNEKLFF,TGTGCCAGCAGACGCGGGACAGTTTCTAATGAAAAACTGTTTTTT
TRBJ1-5,TRBV10-3,-,once,CAISDGGSNQPQHF,TGTGCCATCAGTGATGGGGGGAGCAATCAGCCCCAGCATTTT